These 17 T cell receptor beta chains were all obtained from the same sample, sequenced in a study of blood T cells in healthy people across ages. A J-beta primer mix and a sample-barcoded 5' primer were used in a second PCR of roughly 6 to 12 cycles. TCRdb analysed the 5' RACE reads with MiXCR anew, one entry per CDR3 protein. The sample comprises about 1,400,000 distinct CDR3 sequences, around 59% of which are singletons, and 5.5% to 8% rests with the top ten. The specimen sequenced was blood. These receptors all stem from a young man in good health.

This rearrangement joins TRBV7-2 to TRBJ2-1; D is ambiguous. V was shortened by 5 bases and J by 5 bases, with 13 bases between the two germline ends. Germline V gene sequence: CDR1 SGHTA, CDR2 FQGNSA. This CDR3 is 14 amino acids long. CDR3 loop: CASSALSFDNEQFF. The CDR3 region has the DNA TGTGCCAGCAGCGCTCTTTCCTTCGACAATGAGCAGTTCTTC.

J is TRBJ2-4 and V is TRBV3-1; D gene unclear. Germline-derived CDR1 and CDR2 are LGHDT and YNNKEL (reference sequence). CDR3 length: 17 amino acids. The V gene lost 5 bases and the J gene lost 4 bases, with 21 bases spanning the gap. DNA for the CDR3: TGTGCCAGCAGCGACGTGTATGAGGTTTACGTAAAAAACATTCAGTACTTC. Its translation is CASSDVYEVYVKNIQYF.

As DNA, the CDR3 is TGCAGTGGTCCGGGACAGTTCAATGAGCAGTTCTTC. Protein product: CSGPGQFNEQFF. The chain carries TRBV20-1 and TRBJ2-1, with 7 bases lining up with TRBD1. The CDR3 sequence is 12 residues long. Unmatched junction bases numbered 6, after V lost 7 bases and J lost 6 bases. Per the germline V gene, CDR1 is DFQATT and CDR2 is SNEGSKA (reference sequence).

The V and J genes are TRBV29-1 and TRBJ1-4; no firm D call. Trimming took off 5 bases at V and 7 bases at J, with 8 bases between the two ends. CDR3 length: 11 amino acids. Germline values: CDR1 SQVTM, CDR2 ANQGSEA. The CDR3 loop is CSVLGGEKLFF. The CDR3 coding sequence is TGCAGCGTTCTGGGAGGTGAAAAACTGTTTTTT.

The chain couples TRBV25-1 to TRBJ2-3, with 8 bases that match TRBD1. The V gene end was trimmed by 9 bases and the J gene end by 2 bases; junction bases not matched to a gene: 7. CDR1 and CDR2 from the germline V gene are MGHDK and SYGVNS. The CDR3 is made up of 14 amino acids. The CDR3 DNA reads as TGTGCCAGTCAAACCCAGGGGGCCACAGATACGCAGTATTTT. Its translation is CASQTQGATDTQYF.

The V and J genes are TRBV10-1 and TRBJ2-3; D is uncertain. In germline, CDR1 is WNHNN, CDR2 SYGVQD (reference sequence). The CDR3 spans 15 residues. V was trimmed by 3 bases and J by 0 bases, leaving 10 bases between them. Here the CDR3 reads CASSDRGFSTDTQYF. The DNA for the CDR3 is TGCGCCAGCAGTGACCGCGGATTTAGCACAGATACGCAGTATTTT.

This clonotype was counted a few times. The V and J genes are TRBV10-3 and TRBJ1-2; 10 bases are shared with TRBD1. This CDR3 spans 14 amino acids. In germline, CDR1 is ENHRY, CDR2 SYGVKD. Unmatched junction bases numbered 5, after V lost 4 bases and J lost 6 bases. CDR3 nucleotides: TGTGCCATCAGTGGGGACAGGGGAGGGAATGGCTACACCTTC. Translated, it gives CAISGDRGGNGYTF.

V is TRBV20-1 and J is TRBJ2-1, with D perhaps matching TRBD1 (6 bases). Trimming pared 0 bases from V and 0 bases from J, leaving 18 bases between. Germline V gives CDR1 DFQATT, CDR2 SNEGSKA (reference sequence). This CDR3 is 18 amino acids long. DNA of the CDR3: TGCAGTGCTAGAGAGGGGGCGTACAAAACCGGCTCCTACAATGAGCAGTTCTTC. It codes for CSAREGAYKTGSYNEQFF.

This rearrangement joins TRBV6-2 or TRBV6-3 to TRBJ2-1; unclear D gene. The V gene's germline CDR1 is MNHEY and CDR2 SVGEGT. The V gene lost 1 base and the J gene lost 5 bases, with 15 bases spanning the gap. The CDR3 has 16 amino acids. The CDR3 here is CASSYFLVGLNNEQFF. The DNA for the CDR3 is TGTGCCAGCAGTTACTTCCTAGTCGGTCTCAACAATGAGCAGTTCTTC.

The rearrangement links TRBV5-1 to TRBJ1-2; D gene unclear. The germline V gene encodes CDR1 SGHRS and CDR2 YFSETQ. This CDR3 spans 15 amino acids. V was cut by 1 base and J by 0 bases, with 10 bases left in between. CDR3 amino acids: CASSLIPGSNYGYTF. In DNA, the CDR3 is TGCGCCAGCAGCTTGATTCCAGGATCTAACTATGGCTACACCTTC.

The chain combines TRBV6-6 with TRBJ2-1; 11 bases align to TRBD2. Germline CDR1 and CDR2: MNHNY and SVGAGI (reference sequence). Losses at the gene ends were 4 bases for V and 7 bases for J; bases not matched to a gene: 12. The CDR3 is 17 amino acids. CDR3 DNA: TGTGCCAGCAGTTCCTTTAGCGGGAGGGGGAAAAATAATGAGCAGTTCTTC. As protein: CASSSFSGRGKNNEQFF.

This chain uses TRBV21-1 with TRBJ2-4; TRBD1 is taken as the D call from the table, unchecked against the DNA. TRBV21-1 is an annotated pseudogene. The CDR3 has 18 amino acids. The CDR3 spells CASSKGDRGIFDKNIQYF. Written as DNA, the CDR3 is TGTGCCAGCAGCAAAGGGGACAGGGGAATTTTTGACAAAAACATACAGTACTTC.

CDR3 residues: CSVMGTGKLYGYTF. In nucleotides, the CDR3 is TGCAGCGTGATGGGGACAGGGAAACTATATGGCTACACCTTC. The chain carries TRBV29-1 and TRBJ1-2; 9 bases align to TRBD1. This CDR3 spans 14 amino acids. From germline, CDR1 is SQVTM and CDR2 ANQGSEA. Losses at the gene ends were 6 bases for V and 5 bases for J; bases not matched to a gene: 10.

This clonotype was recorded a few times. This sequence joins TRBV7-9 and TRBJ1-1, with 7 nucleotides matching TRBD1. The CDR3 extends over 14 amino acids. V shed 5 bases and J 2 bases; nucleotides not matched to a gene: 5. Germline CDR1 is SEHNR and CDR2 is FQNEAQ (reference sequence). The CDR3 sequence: CASSRRGKNTEAFF. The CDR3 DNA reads TGTGCCAGCAGCCGCAGGGGGAAAAACACTGAAGCTTTCTTT.

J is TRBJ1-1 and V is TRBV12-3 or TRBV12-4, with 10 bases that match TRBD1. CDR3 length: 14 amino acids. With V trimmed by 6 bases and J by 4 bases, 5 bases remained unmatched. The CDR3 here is CASREGQGFTEAFF. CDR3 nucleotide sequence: TGTGCCAGCAGGGAGGGACAGGGGTTCACTGAAGCTTTCTTT.

The CDR3 reads CASRPGHGAYEQYF. The CDR3, as DNA: TGTGCCAGCAGACCCGGTCACGGGGCCTACGAGCAGTACTTC. V and J are TRBV3-1 and TRBJ2-7, with a tentative D call TRBD2 (5 bases). With 6 bases removed from V and 2 bases from J, the gap between germline ends came to 14 bases. Germline CDR1 and CDR2: LGHDT and YNNKEL (reference sequence). The length of the CDR3 is 14 residues.

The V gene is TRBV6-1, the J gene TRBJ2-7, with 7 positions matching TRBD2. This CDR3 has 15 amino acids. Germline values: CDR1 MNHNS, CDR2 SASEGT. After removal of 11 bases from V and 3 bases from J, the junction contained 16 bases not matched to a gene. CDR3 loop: CAGGQGRGVGYEQYF. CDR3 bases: TGTGCCGGAGGACAAGGACGGGGGGTAGGCTACGAGCAGTACTTC.